This passage covers 28 T cell receptor beta chains from one sample sequenced in a study of cytomegalovirus exposure and HLA in healthy donors. The PCR contained 60 Vbeta and 13 Jbeta primers. This table comes from immunoSEQ multiplex PCR, and its TCRdb copy is limited to in-frame clones, with some not included. The data show roughly 200,000 clones, around three quarters seen once. What was sequenced was PBMCs. The receptors originated from a man aged 35 to 55 in good health and CMV-seronegative.

This clone was picked up a small number of times. CDR3 coding DNA: TGTGCCAGCAGCATAACAGGGGAAGGAAGTGAAAAACTGTTTTTT. Its protein product is CASSITGEGSEKLFF. The chain uses TRBV7-9 and TRBJ1-4; TRBD1 matches 7 bases. CDR1 is SEHNR and CDR2 is FQNEAQ in the germline V gene (reference sequence). Germline trimming cut 5 bases from V and 7 bases from J; bases unmatched to any gene: 10. The CDR3 is 15 residues long.

The genes are TRBV5-1 and TRBJ2-5; TRBD2 matches at 8 bases. Germline lookup yields CDR1 SGHRS and CDR2 YFSETQ. V was pared by 4 bases and J by 4 bases, with 6 bases of the junction left unmatched. The CDR3 is 14 amino acids. The CDR3 DNA reads as TGCGCCAGCAGCCACGGGACTAGGGGAGAGACCCAGTACTTC. This codes for CASSHGTRGETQYF. Looking up the rest from reference TRBV5-1 and TRBJ2-5 gives the full variable domain: KAGVTQTPRYLIKTRGQQVTLSCSPISGHRSVSWYQQTPGQGLQFLFEYFSETQRNKGNFPGRFSGRQFSNSRSEMNVSTLELGDSALYLCASSHGTRGETQYFGPGTRLLVL.

V gene TRBV27 combines with J gene TRBJ1-5, with D unclear. Germline lookup yields CDR1 MNHEY and CDR2 SMNVEV (reference sequence). Trimming took 7 bases from V and 7 from J, leaving 11 bases between them. This CDR3 comprises 12 residues. The CDR3 reads CASMRVQQPQHF. Here the CDR3 DNA reads TGTGCCAGCATGAGGGTCCAACAGCCCCAGCATTTT.

This clone came up a few times. The J gene is TRBJ2-4, the V gene TRBV5-4; 7 positions match TRBD2. This CDR3 comprises 17 residues. The ends lost 2 bases at V and 6 bases at J; junction bases unmatched: 14. Germline CDR1 reads SGHNT; CDR2 reads YYREEE (reference sequence). The CDR3 coding sequence is TGTGCCAGCAGCTTTGGGGGGGGTAGCCTGGATAGAAACATTCAGTACTTC. Protein product: CASSFGGGSLDRNIQYF.

The chain combines TRBV11-2 with TRBJ1-1; D ambiguous. CDR3 length: 13 residues. Germline V gene data show CDR1 as SGHAT and CDR2 as FQNNGV. V was pared by 1 base and J by 5 bases, with 8 bases between. CDR3: CASSLVGRTEAFF. Here the CDR3 DNA reads TGTGCCAGCAGCTTAGTGGGGAGGACTGAAGCTTTCTTT.

V is TRBV4-3 and J is TRBJ2-1, with D possibly being TRBD1 (6 bases). Germline CDR1 reads LGHNA; CDR2 reads YSLEER. The CDR3 is made up of 13 amino acids. Trimming shortened V by 3 bases and J by 7 bases, and 10 bases separated the two germline ends. This CDR3 is CASSHGQGNEQFF. The CDR3 DNA follows: TGCGCCAGCAGCCACGGCCAGGGGAATGAGCAGTTCTTC.

This clone is a singleton in its sample. The rearrangement joins TRBV11-3 to TRBJ2-4; 7 bases line up with TRBD1. V trimming: 5 bases; J trimming: 0 bases; junction bases outside the gene matches: 7. Germline CDR1 and CDR2: SGHNT and YENEEA. The CDR3 extends over 16 amino acids. CDR3 sequence: CASSPDRELAKNIQYF. CDR3 DNA: TGTGCCAGCAGCCCTGACAGGGAATTAGCCAAAAACATTCAGTACTTC.

This chain uses TRBV7-7 with TRBJ2-5; perhaps TRBD2 as D (7 bases). From germline, CDR1 is SSHAT and CDR2 FNYEAQ (reference sequence). V lost 5 bases, J lost 7 bases, and 14 bases lay in between. The CDR3 covers 13 residues. The CDR3 nucleotides are TGTGCCAGCAGCGAGGGGGGGTATACGACCCAGTACTTC. Translating gives CASSEGGYTTQYF. Combining the CDR3 with reference TRBV7-7 and TRBJ2-5 gives the whole variable domain GAGVSQSPRYKVTKRGQDVTLRCDPISSHATLYWYQQALGQGPEFLTYFNYEAQPDKSGLPSDRFSAERPEGSISTLTIQRTEQRDSAMYRCASSEGGYTTQYFGPGTRLLVL.

With regard to this clone: Other DNA sequences from this sample encode an identical CDR3 as well. The CDR3 bases are TGCAGTGCTCCCCGGGGGGATACGCAGTATTTT. Protein sequence: CSAPRGDTQYF. The J gene is TRBJ2-3, the V gene TRBV20-1; possible D gene TRBD2, 6 bases. This CDR3 is built from 11 residues. Trimming removed 5 bases from V and 6 bases from J, with 9 bases in between. CDR1 is DFQATT, CDR2 SNEGSKA, per germline (reference sequence).

This chain links TRBV2 with TRBJ1-5; maybe TRBD1 (6 bases). This CDR3 has 13 residues. Germline assignment: CDR1 SNHLY and CDR2 FYNNEI. Trimming pared 7 bases from V and 5 bases from J, leaving 12 bases between. CDR3 in amino acids: CASTGQRDQPQHF. The CDR3 coding sequence is TGTGCCAGCACTGGACAGCGAGATCAGCCCCAGCATTTT.

The CDR3 sequence is CSVERDRADEKLFF. CDR3 coding DNA: TGCAGCGTTGAAAGGGACAGGGCGGATGAAAAACTGTTTTTT. The chain carries TRBV29-1 and TRBJ1-4, with 9 bases that match TRBD1. Germline CDR1 SQVTM, CDR2 ANQGSEA. Unmatched junction bases numbered 4, after V lost 2 bases and J lost 6 bases. The CDR3 consists of 14 residues.

CDR3 bases: TGCGCCAGCAGCCAAGAACCAGCGGAGAACACCGGGGAGCTGTTTTTT. This codes for CASSQEPAENTGELFF. The genes are TRBV4-1 and TRBJ2-2; the D gene is possibly TRBD2 (5 bases). Trimming took 0 bases from V and 1 from J, leaving 9 bases between them. Germline V CDR1 and CDR2: MGHRA, YSYEKL. The CDR3 is made up of 16 amino acids.

The gene calls are TRBV6-5 and TRBJ2-7; perhaps TRBD1 as D (6 bases). V was trimmed by 7 bases and J by 5 bases, leaving 15 bases between them. Looked up from germline, CDR1 is MNHEY and CDR2 is SVGAGI. The CDR3 is 13 amino acids. The CDR3 loop is CASTANRVHEQYF. The DNA for the CDR3 is TGTGCCAGCACCGCAAACAGGGTCCACGAGCAGTACTTC.

V is TRBV5-1 and J is TRBJ1-2; tentatively, D is TRBD1 (6 bases). In germline, CDR1 is SGHRS, CDR2 YFSETQ. Trimming took 4 bases from V and 6 from J, leaving 13 bases between them. The CDR3 is made up of 13 amino acids. CDR3 coding DNA: TGCGCCAGCAGCCTAGAAACAGGGAATGGCTACACCTTC. It translates to CASSLETGNGYTF.

This clone was seen a handful of times. The genes are TRBV9 and TRBJ2-7, with TRBD1 identical over 9 bases. The J segment lost 1 base and the V segment lost 4 bases, leaving 9 bases of the junction unmatched. The CDR3 loop spans 16 amino acids. CDR1 is SGDLS, CDR2 YYNGEE, per germline. Written as DNA, the CDR3 is TGTGCCAGCAGCCTGGGACAGGGAGACGATTCCTACGAGCAGTACTTC. Its protein product is CASSLGQGDDSYEQYF.

The rearrangement uses TRBV6-4 and TRBJ2-5, with 9 bases matching TRBD2. The CDR3 is 15 amino acids. CDR1 MRHNA and CDR2 SNTAGT come from the germline V gene. The trim removed 6 bases at V and 5 bases at J, leaving 10 bases unmatched. CDR3 DNA: TGTGCCAGCAGCGAAATGGCGGGAGGGCCTGAGACCCAGTACTTC. Its protein is CASSEMAGGPETQYF.

The chain uses TRBV27 and TRBJ1-1, with a tentative D call TRBD1 (6 bases). The CDR3 has 16 residues. Germline V gene data show CDR1 as MNHEY and CDR2 as SMNVEV (reference sequence). The ends were cut back, 2 bases at V and 1 base at J, with 14 bases in the middle. The DNA for the CDR3 is TGTGCCAGCAGTTTAATCGTCGGACAGCGGAACACTGAAGCTTTCTTT. Its protein product is CASSLIVGQRNTEAFF.

Only a few counts were recorded for this clone. The chain carries TRBV4-3 and TRBJ2-1; 8 nucleotides line up with TRBD1. This CDR3 is 17 amino acids long. Germline V CDR1 and CDR2: LGHNA, YSLEER. V trimming: 1 base; J trimming: 7 bases; junction bases outside the gene matches: 12. CDR3 sequence (DNA): TGCGCCAGCAGCCAAGTTTTGGTATCGGACAGGGAGAATGAGCAGTTCTTC. It codes for CASSQVLVSDRENEQFF.

This clone was detected only a few times. This chain links TRBV9 with TRBJ2-2; 9 bases are shared with TRBD2. Trimming at V came to 3 bases and at J to 5 bases, leaving 8 bases not matched to a gene. Germline lookup yields CDR1 SGDLS and CDR2 YYNGEE. There are 16 residues in the CDR3. The CDR3 sequence: CASSAGLASRTGELFF. The CDR3, as DNA: TGTGCCAGCAGCGCGGGACTAGCCTCGAGAACCGGGGAGCTGTTTTTT.

This chain joins TRBV27 and TRBJ2-1; TRBD2 matches at 11 bases. CDR3 length: 15 residues. Losses at the gene ends were 5 bases for V and 6 bases for J; bases not matched to a gene: 6. The germline V gene has CDR1 MNHEY and CDR2 SMNVEV (reference sequence). The CDR3 nucleotides read TGTGCCAGCAGTGTAGCGGGGGGGCCGGGCAATGAGCAGTTCTTC. This translates into CASSVAGGPGNEQFF.

This sequence joins TRBV10-3 and TRBJ2-7, with 8 bases aligning to TRBD1. Trimming at V came to 11 bases and at J to 7 bases, leaving 22 bases not matched to a gene. Germline CDR1 ENHRY, CDR2 SYGVKD. The CDR3 covers 16 residues. The CDR3, as DNA: TGTGCCTCTACACCCTTCCCCGGACAGGGCAGTGAGGAGCAGTACTTC. This codes for CASTPFPGQGSEEQYF.

The rearrangement uses TRBV18 and TRBJ1-1, with 7 bases fitting TRBD1. V was clipped by 10 bases and J by 0 bases; unmatched bases: 23. Per germline, CDR1 KGHSH and CDR2 LQKENI. This CDR3 region has 19 residues. CDR3 nucleotides: TGTGCCACCTCGTGGCGCCGGTCCGGGACAGAGTTAATGAACACTGAAGCTTTCTTT. The encoded protein is CATSWRRSGTELMNTEAFF.

J is TRBJ2-5 and V is TRBV19; 15 nucleotides match TRBD2. Germline V CDR1 and CDR2: LNHDA, SQIVND (reference sequence). This CDR3 is built from 16 residues. J was trimmed by 5 bases and V by 4 bases; bases with no gene match: 5. The CDR3 region has the DNA TGTGCCAGTAGTAGGACTAGCGGGAGGGGTTTGGAGACCCAGTACTTC. Its translation is CASSRTSGRGLETQYF.

V usage is TRBV5-1 and J usage is TRBJ2-1, with TRBD1 matching over 9 bases. V lost 0 bases, J lost 3 bases, and 1 base stayed unmatched. The germline CDR1 and CDR2 sequences are SGHRS and YFSETQ. The CDR3 length is 15 residues. The CDR3 bases are TGCGCCAGCAGCTTGGAGGGACAGGGCTACAATGAGCAGTTCTTC. Translation gives CASSLEGQGYNEQFF.

The chain combines TRBV29-1 with TRBJ1-6; the D gene is possibly TRBD1 (5 bases). CDR1 and CDR2 (germline): SQVTM, ANQGSEA. Trimming removed 6 bases from V and 8 bases from J, with 14 bases in between. The CDR3 extends over 13 amino acids. CDR3 sequence (DNA): TGCAGCGTGGCGGGGGGTTTGGATTCACCCCTCCACTTT. Encoded protein: CSVAGGLDSPLHF.

The chain is built from TRBV2 and TRBJ1-1; the D gene is possibly TRBD1 (6 bases). Deletions cut 11 bases from V and 3 bases from J, with 13 bases between. CDR1 is SNHLY and CDR2 is FYNNEI in the germline V gene. This CDR3 comprises 12 residues. Here the CDR3 DNA reads TGTGCCGGAGGAACAGGGCACACTGAAGCTTTCTTT. Translation gives CAGGTGHTEAFF.

This chain joins TRBV4-3 and TRBJ2-1, with 8 bases that match TRBD2. This CDR3 is built from 20 residues. The germline V gene encodes CDR1 LGHNA and CDR2 YSLEER. V shed 0 bases, J shed 7 bases, and the junction held 20 bases outside the gene matches. CDR3 sequence: CASSQDGKRGPGGAGNEQFF. CDR3 coding DNA: TGCGCCAGCAGCCAAGATGGGAAGCGGGGGCCGGGGGGGGCAGGGAATGAGCAGTTCTTC.

The genes are TRBV6-1 and TRBJ2-2; 8 nucleotides match TRBD2. V shed 4 bases, J shed 7 bases, and the junction held 5 bases outside the gene matches. The CDR3 is 14 amino acids. Germline CDR1 is MNHNS and CDR2 is SASEGT. CDR3 sequence reads: CASSASGGIGELFF. The CDR3 coding sequence is TGTGCCAGCAGTGCCAGCGGGGGAATCGGGGAGCTGTTTTTT.